The present T cell receptor (beta chain) was sequenced within a study of response to subunit inactivated influenza vaccine. Findings of the study overall: There was a suggestion from the authors that each seasonal influenza vaccination recruits few new T cells.

MiXCR, run by TCRdb on the RT-PCR reads, gives a single entry per CDR3 protein. The sample lists hundreds of thousands of distinct CDR3 sequences; approximately 12% were seen once. CDR3 length: 13 residues. Germline V gene lookup returns CDR1 MDHEN and CDR2 SYDVKM. Trimming left V 2 bases short and J 7 bases short, with 11 bases between. This clonotype was detected ten times or more. The antigen is unknown. Sequencing was performed on PBMCs from blood, taken on the day of vaccination. This sequence joins TRBV28 and TRBJ1-2; D is perhaps TRBD1 (5 bases). The sequence was collected from a man aged 45 to 65 who received an inactivated influenza vaccine. This CDR3 is CASSLIRVGGYTF. The CDR3 DNA is TGTGCCAGCAGTTTAATCAGGGTTGGTGGCTACACCTTC.